The source of this T cell receptor (beta chain) is a study of spatial heterogeneity in lung cancer. For the study at large: Sequences of the beta chain were consistently detected in greater numbers than alpha-chain sequences.

A distinct unique molecular identifier was carried by each TCR cDNA molecule. TCRdb ran MiXCR on the 5' RACE reads and lists one entry per CDR3 protein. This table holds 40,000 or so distinct CDR3 sequences, approximately 3.1% found once. Time point defined: sample taken at primary tumor resection. In each case, whole RNA from tumor, nontumor lung or frozen PBMC was sequenced unsorted. The CDR3 runs to 13 residues. From germline, CDR1 is MNHEY and CDR2 SVGAGI. The V end lost 7 bases, the J end lost 1 base, and 10 bases lay between the germline ends. This clonotype was detected many times. The genes are TRBV6-5 and TRBJ1-2; D is unclear. This TCR came from a male donor with early-stage non-small cell lung cancer. Sequences were derived from normal lung tissue next to the tumor, sampled at surgery. CDR3 sequence (DNA): TGTGCCAGCACCCCGAGGAGTAACTATGGCTACACCTTC. This codes for CASTPRSNYGYTF.